This TCR beta chain appears in the sequencing data of a study of human T cells and chemical hapten exposure. CDR3 length: 10 amino acids. Between the trimmed V and J ends, which lost 5 bases and 10 bases, there was a span of 8 bases. From germline, CDR1 is MDHEN and CDR2 SYDVKM. Time point defined: pre-sensitization, week 0. Described treatment: therapeutic diphenylcyclopropenone sensitization with weekly scalp DPC. The study enrolled 18 to 70-year-old alopecia patients suitable for DPC. This clonotype occurred a few times. Its antigen is unidentified. The library gave individual cDNA molecules unique molecular identifiers. TCRdb reprocessed the RACE reads with MiXCR, giving one entry per CDR3 protein. Here the sample spans 200,000 to 300,000 distinct CDR3 sequences, 7.5% to 9% being singletons. General study findings and limits: Patch test score rose with PT1 expanded TCRs, significant at 8, 16, 32, not 4.

Sequencing was performed on whole blood, taken in connection with sensitization to the hapten diphenylcyclopropenone (DPC). This sequence originates from a middle-aged woman with alopecia areata. Some clones in this sample may be carry-over from other donors' samples. The chain combines TRBV28 with TRBJ1-1; D is undetermined. The DNA of the CDR3 is TGTGCCAGCAGTAGCCTTCGAGCTTTCTTT. Encoded protein: CASSSLRAFF.